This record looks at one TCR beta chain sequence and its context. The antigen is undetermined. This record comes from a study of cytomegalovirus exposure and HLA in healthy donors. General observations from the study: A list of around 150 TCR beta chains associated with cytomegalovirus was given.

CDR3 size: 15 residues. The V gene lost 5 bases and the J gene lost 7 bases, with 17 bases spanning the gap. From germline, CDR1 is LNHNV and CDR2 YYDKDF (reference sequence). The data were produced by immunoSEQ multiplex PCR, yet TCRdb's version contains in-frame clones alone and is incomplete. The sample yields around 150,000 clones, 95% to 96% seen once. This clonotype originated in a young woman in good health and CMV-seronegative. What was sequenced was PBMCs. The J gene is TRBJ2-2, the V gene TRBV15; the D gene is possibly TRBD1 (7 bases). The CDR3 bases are TGTGCCACCAGCGGAGGGACAGAGCTTGGCGGGGAGCTGTTTTTT. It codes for CATSGGTELGGELFF.